This T cell receptor beta chain derives from a study of CD8 T cells in Susac syndrome. Germline CDR1 reads LGHNT; CDR2 reads FRNRAP. V was pared by 5 bases and J by 4 bases, with 17 bases between. This CDR3 has 15 amino acids. After extraction with the RNeasy kit, roughly 0.45 to 1 ug of the RNA was reverse transcribed using random hexamers. One entry per CDR3 protein, called by TCRdb with MiXCR from the immunoSEQ multiplex PCR reads. The repertoire holds fewer than 350,000 distinct CDR3 sequences, 92% seen once, with over 0.065% in the top ten. This clonotype was sampled from a human donor with multiple sclerosis. The chain combines TRBV12-5 with TRBJ1-2; possibly TRBD1 for D (5 bases). Input material: CD4+ T cells from PBMCs. The CDR3 spells CASGPVEGPIYGYTF. CDR3 bases: TGTGCTAGTGGTCCGGTAGAGGGGCCAATCTATGGCTACACCTTC. The complete variable domain, with remaining parts taken from reference TRBV12-5 and TRBJ1-2, reads DARVTQTPRHKVTEMGQEVTMRCQPILGHNTVFWYRQTMMQGLELLAYFRNRAPLDDSGMPKDRFSAEMPDATLATLKIQPSEPRDSAVYFCASGPVEGPIYGYTFGSGTRLTVV.